What follows are 21 T cell receptor beta chains derived from one specimen sequenced in a study of blood T cell repertoires in COVID-19. TCRdb's table, derived via immunoSEQ multiplex PCR, lists solely in-frame clones and lacks some. The sample carries over 130,000 clones, 75% to 85% recorded once. The sequencing sample was made of peripheral blood. These TCRs come from a man aged 50 to 59 with acute or convalescent COVID-19.

The chain employs TRBV25-1 and TRBJ2-1; 8 bases map to TRBD2. This CDR3 spans 14 amino acids. Trimming took 4 bases from V and 4 from J; bases not matched to a gene: 3. Germline V gene lookup returns CDR1 MGHDK and CDR2 SYGVNS. The CDR3 protein is CASSGAGEYNEQFF. CDR3 coding DNA: TGTGCCAGCAGTGGAGCGGGAGAATACAATGAGCAGTTCTTC.

The chain joins TRBV29-1 to TRBJ1-3; 8 bases line up with TRBD1. V lost 4 bases, J lost 2 bases, and 1 base stayed unmatched. This CDR3 contains 13 residues. Looked up from germline, CDR1 is SQVTM and CDR2 is ANQGSEA. This chain's CDR3 is CSVAQGAGNTIYF. The CDR3 bases are TGCAGCGTTGCACAGGGGGCTGGAAACACCATATATTTT.

The chain links TRBV3-1 (or the pseudogene TRBV3-2) to TRBJ2-5; 8 nucleotides agree with TRBD1. J was trimmed by 4 bases and V by 2 bases; bases with no gene match: 9. This CDR3 is built from 16 residues. Germline V CDR1 and CDR2: LGHDT, YNNKEL (reference sequence). DNA of the CDR3: TGTGCCAGCAGCCAACGGACAGGGTGGGGACGAGAGACCCAGTACTTC. Amino acids: CASSQRTGWGRETQYF.

The J gene is TRBJ2-1, the V gene TRBV7-2; 10 bases agree with TRBD2. Germline V gene lookup returns CDR1 SGHTA and CDR2 FQGNSA. The CDR3 has 15 residues. The trim removed 5 bases at V and 9 bases at J, leaving 10 bases unmatched. For the CDR3, the DNA is TGTGCCAGCAGCCCGTGGAGTAGCGGGAGGATTGAGCAGTTCTTC. Translation gives CASSPWSSGRIEQFF.

The rearrangement links TRBV27 to TRBJ1-5, with a weak D call TRBD1 (5 bases). The CDR3 consists of 15 residues. V was trimmed by 6 bases and J by 0 bases, leaving 12 bases between them. Germline loops: CDR1 MNHEY, CDR2 SMNVEV (reference sequence). The CDR3 region has the DNA TGTGCCAGCAGACCGGGGGGTAGTAGCAATCAGCCCCAGCATTTT. It translates to CASRPGGSSNQPQHF.

The chain is built from TRBV5-1 and TRBJ1-1; 10 bases are shared with TRBD1. In germline, CDR1 is SGHRS, CDR2 YFSETQ. The length of the CDR3 is 19 residues. Trimming cost V 2 bases and J 4 bases; bases outside gene matches: 17. The DNA for the CDR3 is TGCGCCAGCAGCTTTGCCTCCGCCGGGACAGGGGATAGGGGCACTGAAGCTTTCTTT. Translating it yields CASSFASAGTGDRGTEAFF.

V gene TRBV4-1 combines with J gene TRBJ2-3, with 13 bases aligning to TRBD2. J was trimmed by 6 bases and V by 6 bases; bases with no gene match: 9. Germline V CDR1 and CDR2: MGHRA, YSYEKL. The CDR3 extends over 16 amino acids. The CDR3: CASRVTSGRESDTQYF. For the CDR3, the DNA is TGCGCCAGCAGGGTCACTAGCGGGAGGGAGTCCGATACGCAGTATTTT.

CDR3 nucleotides: TGTGCCTGGGGGCTACTCCTGAATGAGCAGTTCTTC. Its protein is CAWGLLLNEQFF. The genes are TRBV30 and TRBJ2-1; D ambiguous. CDR3 length: 12 amino acids. Germline V gives CDR1 GTSNPN, CDR2 SVGIG (reference sequence). The V end lost 5 bases, the J end lost 7 bases, and 12 bases lay between the germline ends. Using reference TRBV30 and TRBJ2-1 for the parts outside the CDR3, the full variable domain is SQTIHQWPATLVQPVGSPLSLECTVEGTSNPNLYWYRQAAGRGLQLLFYSVGIGQISSEVPQNLSASRPQDRQFILSSKKLLLSDSGFYLCAWGLLLNEQFFGPGTRLTVL.

The rearrangement uses TRBV7-3 and TRBJ2-5; possibly TRBD2 for D (7 bases). This CDR3 has 15 amino acids. The germline V and J ends were trimmed by 1 base and 5 bases, with 14 bases remaining between them. Germline CDR1 is SGHTA and CDR2 is FQGTGA. CDR3 nucleotides: TGTGCCAGCAGCTTAAGTTCCAGGGGAGGGGAGACCCAGTACTTC. Amino acids: CASSLSSRGGETQYF.

The chain couples TRBV18 to TRBJ1-5; 10 bases map to TRBD1. Germline CDR1 is KGHSH and CDR2 is LQKENI. Trimming took 4 bases from V and 5 from J; bases not matched to a gene: 5. The CDR3 is 15 amino acids. The CDR3 reads CASSRGQGKDQPQHF. The CDR3 DNA is TGTGCCAGCTCACGGGGACAGGGGAAGGATCAGCCCCAGCATTTT.

This clone showed up just once. The V and J genes are TRBV30 and TRBJ1-4, with D tentatively TRBD1 (6 bases). The germline CDR1 and CDR2 sequences are GTSNPN and SVGIG (reference sequence). This CDR3 is 13 amino acids long. The V gene lost 2 bases and the J gene lost 7 bases, with 11 bases spanning the gap. CDR3 nucleotide sequence: TGTGCCTGGAGTTGGACAGCCGGTGAAAAACTGTTTTTT. It is translated as CAWSWTAGEKLFF.

The rearrangement uses TRBV4-2 and TRBJ2-7, with TRBD2 matching 9 bases. The ends lost 6 bases at V and 4 bases at J; junction bases unmatched: 13. This CDR3 contains 16 residues. CDR1 is LGHNA, CDR2 YNFKEQ, per germline. The CDR3, as DNA: TGTGCCAGCAGTCCTCTTAGCGGGGGAGGCCGATACGAGCAGTACTTC. This encodes CASSPLSGGGRYEQYF.

The chain employs TRBV7-8 and TRBJ1-2; D unresolved. The germline V and J ends were trimmed by 5 bases and 4 bases, with 11 bases remaining between them. Germline assignment: CDR1 SGHVS and CDR2 FQNEAQ. The CDR3 loop spans 13 amino acids. The CDR3 protein is CASSLSQVYGYTF. The DNA of the CDR3 is TGTGCCAGCAGCCTAAGCCAGGTCTATGGCTACACCTTC.

The genes are TRBV11-2 and TRBJ2-1; the D gene is possibly TRBD2 (5 bases). The CDR3 covers 16 residues. Trimming pared 1 base from V and 7 bases from J, leaving 17 bases between. Germline assignment: CDR1 SGHAT and CDR2 FQNNGV. The CDR3 region is CASSLGLAPVQNEQFF. CDR3 nucleotides: TGTGCCAGCAGCTTAGGGCTAGCCCCCGTACAGAATGAGCAGTTCTTC.

This rearrangement joins TRBV7-9 to TRBJ2-7; a weak D match, TRBD1 (6 bases). The CDR3 runs to 18 residues. Germline V gives CDR1 SEHNR, CDR2 FQNEAQ (reference sequence). The V and J ends lost 1 base and 4 bases respectively, with 23 bases between them. This CDR3 is CASSLVESGPRRGYEQYF. In DNA, the CDR3 is TGTGCCAGCAGCTTAGTTGAGTCGGGACCGAGAAGGGGGTACGAGCAGTACTTC.

The chain employs TRBV4-2 and TRBJ1-6; 10 nucleotides match TRBD1. With V trimmed by 4 bases and J by 8 bases, 5 bases remained unmatched. There are 15 residues in the CDR3. Germline CDR1 reads LGHNA; CDR2 reads YNFKEQ. As DNA, the CDR3 is TGTGCCAGCAGCCCTTTCGGGACAGGGGATTCACCCCTCCACTTT. Translated: CASSPFGTGDSPLHF.

The chain has TRBV10-3 and TRBJ1-3, with a weak D call TRBD1 (5 bases). Trimming shortened V by 10 bases and J by 3 bases, and 10 bases separated the two germline ends. Germline lookup yields CDR1 ENHRY and CDR2 SYGVKD. The CDR3 is 12 amino acids. The CDR3 loop is CATGGGGNTIYF. The CDR3 nucleotides read TGTGCCACCGGGGGGGGTGGAAACACCATATATTTT.

The gene calls are TRBV7-3 and TRBJ2-7, with D maybe TRBD2 (6 bases). V lost 0 bases and J lost 3, with 12 bases in between. The CDR3 extends over 15 amino acids. Germline assignment: CDR1 SGHTA and CDR2 FQGTGA. CDR3 coding DNA: TGTGCCAGCAGCTTAACCCCCGGGACTTACTACGAGCAGTACTTC. It translates to CASSLTPGTYYEQYF.

The V gene is TRBV15, the J gene TRBJ1-2; D gene uncertain. CDR3 length: 14 residues. V lost 0 bases, J lost 8 bases, and 13 bases lay in between. The germline V gene has CDR1 LNHNV and CDR2 YYDKDF (reference sequence). CDR3 in DNA: TGTGCCACCAGCAGAGATGGGAGGGTTGAAGGCTACACCTTC. Protein: CATSRDGRVEGYTF.

CDR3: CASSGTGPNTGELFF. The DNA of the CDR3 is TGTGCCAGCAGTGGGACAGGGCCGAACACCGGGGAGCTGTTTTTT. This sequence joins TRBV9 and TRBJ2-2, with 9 bases identical to TRBD1. CDR1 and CDR2 (germline): SGDLS, YYNGEE. The CDR3 is 15 amino acids. J lost 0 bases, V lost 5 bases, and 2 bases had no gene match.

The gene calls are TRBV28 and TRBJ2-3; TRBD2 aligns across 11 bases. The CDR3 runs to 17 residues. Germline CDR1 and CDR2: MDHEN and SYDVKM. The junction had 7 bases not matched to a gene; V was cut back by 1 base and J by 4 bases. CDR3 amino acids: CASSLYTSGSYADTQYF. The CDR3 DNA sequence: TGTGCCAGCAGTTTATATACTAGCGGGAGTTATGCAGATACGCAGTATTTT.